This T cell receptor beta chain was identified in a study of spatial heterogeneity in lung cancer. Overall study context: Consistent detection of more beta-chain than alpha-chain sequences was observed.

Specified time point: sample taken at primary tumor resection. TCRs were sequenced from unsorted whole RNA of tumor, nontumor lung or PBMC. In TCRdb, the 5' RACE reads were re-called with MiXCR into one record per CDR3 protein. In the table there are 9,500 to 14,000 distinct CDR3 sequences, approximately 4% of which are singletons. Germline lookup yields CDR1 SGHRS and CDR2 YFSETQ. The CDR3 is made up of 17 amino acids. V trimming: 5 bases; J trimming: 5 bases; junction bases outside the gene matches: 6. This clonotype was picked up many times. Because this beta chain is a stray read in a library intended to capture alpha chains, its abundance should not be given much weight.

This specimen consisted of normal lung tissue next to the tumor, obtained at surgery. The rearrangement links TRBV5-1 to TRBJ2-2; 16 nucleotides line up with TRBD2. The source of this sequence is a male donor with early-stage non-small cell lung cancer. The CDR3 nucleotides are TGCGCCAGCAGGGGACTAGCGGGAGGGCCCAAAACCGGGGAGCTGTTTTTT. This gives the protein CASRGLAGGPKTGELFF. Full variable domain (missing parts from reference TRBV5-1 and TRBJ2-2): KAGVTQTPRYLIKTRGQQVTLSCSPISGHRSVSWYQQTPGQGLQFLFEYFSETQRNKGNFPGRFSGRQFSNSRSEMNVSTLELGDSALYLCASRGLAGGPKTGELFFGEGSRLTVL.